What follows describes a single T cell receptor (beta chain). Its antigen specificity is not known. No base-level quality is on record; no much larger clone is a single base apart. These data originate in a study of beta chain features in type 1 diabetes listed by TCRdb under 2018. Context from the whole study: No differences in mean age, gender distribution, total cell number or subset yield were found between patients and healthy donors. A total of about 100,000,000 sorted cells were examined across all samples, and RNA yield correlated strongly with the number of cells per subset. Whereas all 30 or so donors provided naive and central memory subsets, regulatory and stem cell-like memory subsets were isolated from just 8 patients and roughly 8 healthy donors. The study compared TCRB repertoires of sorted circulating CD4+ T cell subsets between recently diagnosed type 1 diabetes patients and matched healthy donors.

V loses 7 bases at its end and J loses 8 bases; junction bases beyond the gene matches: 5. The germline V gene encodes CDR1 MGHDK and CDR2 SYGVNS. Including the terminal cysteine and phenylalanine, the CDR3 comprises 13 residues. CDR3 DNA only is kept here, 39 bases in frame from base 1. The study at large found these results: Because cDNA was sequenced instead of genomic DNA, activated cells with high expression could be over-represented, although the groups did not differ in activation or CD3 levels. PCR may preferentially amplify shorter templates, but because patient and control samples were amplified and corrected together, any resulting skew would affect both groups equally. The naive, central memory and regulatory TCRB repertoires appeared to resemble one another more closely among patients than among healthy donors. Fewer insertions and more nucleotide deletions at VDJ recombination sites were observed in patients with type 1 diabetes, implying thymic rearrangement abnormalities. A moderate but significant shortening of TCRB CDR3 length was observed in type 1 diabetes patients in all four CD4+ subsets. Because the HLA sub-analyses included only small numbers of individuals, any influence of HLA type on TCRB rearrangement was left unresolved.

Each donor gave one peripheral blood draw, averaging approximately 110 mL, which was collected into heparinised tubes. A BD FACSAria II was used to sort naive, central memory, regulatory and stem cell-like memory CD4+ T cells with a panel that included CD45RO, CCR7, CD25, CD127, CD95 and CD27. Purity was above 95% for every sorted population. PBMCs were separated immediately by Lymphoprep density gradient centrifugation and were stained directly, without being cultured. So that batch effects would be minimized, each experiment stained and sorted samples in pairs, pairing one healthy donor with one patient. The entire isolated RNA was reverse transcribed using the High Capacity cDNA Reverse Transcription Kit, and thus expressed TCRB transcripts were sequenced. Naive, central memory and regulatory T cell samples underwent deep immunoSEQ sequencing, averaging about 3.5 million total reads per sample. Sorted cells were lysed in RLT buffer and RNA was extracted with DNase-treated RNeasy Micro or Mini kits, depending on cell number. Each cell subset was processed separately to prevent cross-contamination, with patient and healthy donor samples processed together. The immunoSEQ multiplex PCR was used to amplify TCRB sequences from cDNA, generating 87-bp fragments that spanned the CDR3 region. Amplicons were sequenced on the Illumina HiSeq platform. The authors processed their data as follows. Synthetic template baselines were used to correct PCR bias computationally, reads within Hamming distance 2 were collapsed together, and singletons that could not be merged were discarded. Reads were aligned against IMGT so that V, D and J genes, CDR3 length and insertions or deletions at six rearrangement sites could be assigned. Within each subset, clonotype counts were normalized to the number of sorted cells before true diversity and Gini coefficients were calculated with the tcR R package. The overlap coefficient, calculated on TCRB nucleotide sequences, was used to quantify repertoire sharing. The clones in this table, taken by TCRdb from immuneACCESS, are in-frame only. Not every clone is retained; where verified, under half of the shortfall comes from an unresolved V gene, and the cause of the rest is unknown. V and J calls and clone size come straight from that table; D and trimming were deduced from the DNA. The sample contains roughly 160,000 clones, less than 10% of them found a single time. Of the sample, under 0.55% falls within the top ten clones.

Source material: central memory CD4+ T cells from blood. This receptor was taken from a man between 18 and 29 years old with type 1 diabetes. The chain was built from TRBV25-1 and TRBJ2-3, with 11 bases matching TRBD2. The DNA sequence is as follows: TGTGCCAGCAACCTAGCGGGAGGCGTTACGCAGTATTTT. It translates to CASNLAGGVTQYF.